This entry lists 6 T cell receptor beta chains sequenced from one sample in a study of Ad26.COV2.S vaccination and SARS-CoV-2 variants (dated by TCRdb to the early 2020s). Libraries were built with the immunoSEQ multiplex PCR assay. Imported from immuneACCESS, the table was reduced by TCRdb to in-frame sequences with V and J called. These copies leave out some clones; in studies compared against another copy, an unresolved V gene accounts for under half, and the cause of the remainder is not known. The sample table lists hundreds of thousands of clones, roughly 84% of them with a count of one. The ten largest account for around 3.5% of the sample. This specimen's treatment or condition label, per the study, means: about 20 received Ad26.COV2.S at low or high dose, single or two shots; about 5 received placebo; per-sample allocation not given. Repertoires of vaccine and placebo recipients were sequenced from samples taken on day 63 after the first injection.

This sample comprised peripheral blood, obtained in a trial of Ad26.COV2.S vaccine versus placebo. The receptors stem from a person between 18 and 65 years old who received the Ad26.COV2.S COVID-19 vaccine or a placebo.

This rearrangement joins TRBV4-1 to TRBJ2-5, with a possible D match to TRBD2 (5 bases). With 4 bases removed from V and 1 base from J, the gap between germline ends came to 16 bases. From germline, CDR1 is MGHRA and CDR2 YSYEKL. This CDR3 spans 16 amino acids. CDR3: CASSPLDGSAQETQYF. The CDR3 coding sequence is TGCGCCAGCAGCCCCCTTGATGGTAGCGCCCAAGAGACCCAGTACTTC.

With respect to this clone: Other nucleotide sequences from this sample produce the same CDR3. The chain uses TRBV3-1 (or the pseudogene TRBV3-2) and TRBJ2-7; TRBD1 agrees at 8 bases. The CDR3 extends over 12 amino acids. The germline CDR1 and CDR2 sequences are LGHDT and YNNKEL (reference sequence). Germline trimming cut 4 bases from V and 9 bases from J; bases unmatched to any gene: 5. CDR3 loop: CASSPGQGGQYF. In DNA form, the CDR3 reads TGTGCCAGCAGCCCCGGACAGGGCGGGCAGTACTTC.

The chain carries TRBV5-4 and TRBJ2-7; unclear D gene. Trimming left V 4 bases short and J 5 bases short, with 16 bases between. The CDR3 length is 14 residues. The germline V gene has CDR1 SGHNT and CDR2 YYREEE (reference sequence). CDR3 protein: CASSDKAGNDEQYF. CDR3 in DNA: TGTGCCAGCAGCGACAAGGCAGGAAACGACGAGCAGTACTTC.

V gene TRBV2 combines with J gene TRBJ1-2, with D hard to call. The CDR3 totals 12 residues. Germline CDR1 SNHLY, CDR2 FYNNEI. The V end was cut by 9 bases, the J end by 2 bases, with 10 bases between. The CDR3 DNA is TGTGCCAGTTCTACACGAAACTATGGCTACACCTTC. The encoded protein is CASSTRNYGYTF.

The CDR3, as DNA: TGTGCCAGCAGTATACCTACAGGGGGCTTTATCGTGGGGAACAATCAGCCCCAGCATTTT. This sequence encodes CASSIPTGGFIVGNNQPQHF. The V gene is TRBV28, the J gene TRBJ1-5, with TRBD1 matching 9 bases. The germline V gene has CDR1 MDHEN and CDR2 SYDVKM. With V trimmed by 5 bases and J by 3 bases, 20 bases remained unmatched. This CDR3 region has 20 residues.

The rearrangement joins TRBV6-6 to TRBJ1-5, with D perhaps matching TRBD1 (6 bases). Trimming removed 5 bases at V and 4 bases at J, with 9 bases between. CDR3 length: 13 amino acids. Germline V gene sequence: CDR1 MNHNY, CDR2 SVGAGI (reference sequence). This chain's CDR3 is CASSLQGNQPQHF. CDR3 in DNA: TGTGCCAGCAGTCTCCAGGGGAATCAGCCCCAGCATTTT.